The clone carrying this T cell receptor (beta chain) was found once. The data stem from a study of T cell changes during pregnancy in multiple sclerosis. The V and J ends lost 0 bases and 4 bases, in that order; junction bases with no gene match: 4. This CDR3 is 17 amino acids long. From germline, CDR1 is KGHSH and CDR2 LQKENI. The assay was immunoSEQ multiplex PCR, and TCRdb's table has in-frame clones only and misses some. The repertoire holds 70,000 to 80,000 clones, with about 93% as singletons. The chain uses TRBV18 and TRBJ2-7, with 15 bases aligning to TRBD2. Sequenced here: CD4+ T cells from peripheral blood mononuclear cells, sampled before pregnancy. This clonotype was obtained from a female donor with multiple sclerosis, enrolled in a pregnancy study. In DNA, the CDR3 is TGTGCCAGCTCACCACCGAGGACTAGCGGGAGGGGGTACGAGCAGTACTTC. Amino acids: CASSPPRTSGRGYEQYF. The variable domain in full, completed from reference TRBV18 and TRBJ2-7, reads NAGVMQNPRHLVRRRGQEARLRCSPMKGHSHVYWYRQLPEEGLKFMVYLQKENIIDESGMPKERFSAEFPKEGPSILRIQQVVRGDSAAYFCASSPPRTSGRGYEQYFGPGTRLTVT.